This T cell receptor (beta chain) is from a study of cytomegalovirus exposure and HLA in healthy donors. About this clone: Antigen specificity is unknown.

Findings and caveats of the study: The later analysis indicated that the majority of CMV-associated TCR beta chains appeared HLA-restricted.

The PCR ran on 60 Vbeta and 13 Jbeta primers. Sequenced by immunoSEQ multiplex PCR; TCRdb stores in-frame clones only, minus some. The sample consists of about 63,000 clones, roughly 80% of them appearing once. The CDR3 is 12 residues long. Trimming pared 9 bases from V and 8 bases from J, leaving 15 bases between. Germline-derived CDR1 and CDR2 are MDHEN and SYDVKM. The clonotype was recovered from a woman in her twenties or thirties in good health and CMV-seronegative. Sequenced: PBMCs. J is TRBJ2-3 and V is TRBV28; a weak D match, TRBD2 (6 bases). The CDR3 bases are TGTGCCAGTAGCGGATTTGAGGGTACGCAGTATTTT. It encodes CASSGFEGTQYF.